This T cell receptor beta chain was retrieved from a study of CD8+ T cells in alopecia areata. General study results and limits: Scalp repertoires also include resident alphabeta T cells from normal skin. Relative to mice, TCR sharing across patients was less clear, a difference possibly HLA-related.

Details on this clone: The antigen is undetermined.

In each case, RNA was isolated and then reverse transcribed into cDNA as the sequencing template. The assay was immunoSEQ multiplex PCR, and TCRdb's table has in-frame clones only and misses some. The sample includes some 210,000 clones, around 62% of them seen just once. CDR1 is KGHSH and CDR2 is LQKENI in the germline V gene. This CDR3 contains 16 residues. The germline V and J ends were trimmed by 6 bases and 0 bases, with 12 bases remaining between them. The sequencing here drew on CD4+ T cells sorted from blood, taken at week 0. The receptor comes from a human donor with alopecia areata. This chain joins TRBV18 and TRBJ2-6; a weak D match, TRBD2 (5 bases). DNA for the CDR3: TGTGCCAGCTCCCCGGACGGACTCTCTGGGGCCAACGTCCTGACTTTC. This translates into CASSPDGLSGANVLTF.